This T cell receptor beta chain is from a study of cytomegalovirus exposure and HLA in healthy donors. Study as a whole: A previous analysis identified fewer than 130 million unique TCR beta sequences derived from some 170 million T cells. Study-level results: The study dropped some indistinguishable V segments, TRBV6-2 and TRBV6-3 among them.

The V gene lost 4 bases and the J gene lost 5 bases, with 9 bases spanning the gap. Germline V gene data show CDR1 as MNHNY and CDR2 as SVGAGI (reference sequence). This CDR3 spans 14 amino acids. Primers included in the PCR were 60 Vbeta and 13 Jbeta primers. This table comes from immunoSEQ multiplex PCR, and its TCRdb copy is limited to in-frame clones, with some not included. This sample carries roughly 160,000 clones, approximately 77% of them seen once, and the ten largest clones take around 2%. As for the donors, each was a healthy bone marrow donor. To note about this clone: What it binds is not known.

The chain uses TRBV6-6 and TRBJ1-6; maybe TRBD1 (5 bases). The TCR comes from a man aged 50 to 59 in good health and CMV-seropositive. Sequences were obtained from PBMCs. Written as DNA, the CDR3 is TGTGCCAGCAGTTCACAGGAGAATAATTCACCCCTCCACTTT. This gives the protein CASSSQENNSPLHF.